This T cell receptor (beta chain) was sequenced for a study of Ad26.COV2.S vaccination and SARS-CoV-2 variants. Overall study context: Participant was drawn from the COV1001 Ad26.COV2.S trial arm. The vaccine Ad26.COV2.S was put into the muscle once, or twice with 56 days between.

This sample's treatment: about 20 received Ad26.COV2.S at low or high dose, single or two shots; 5 received placebo; per-sample allocation not given. The samples date from day 63 after the first vaccine or placebo injection. In Boston, an adult donor aged 18-55 years took part. Study-wide findings and caveats: Placebo recipients and vaccine recipients were similar in non-spike TCR breadth.

The V gene's germline CDR1 is LGHNA and CDR2 YSLEER. This CDR3 has 14 amino acids. Trimming removed 0 bases from V and 10 bases from J; junction bases left unmatched: 5. Turning to this clone: The antigen is undetermined.

Some clones are missing from TCRdb's copy, which holds only in-frame ones; the method was immunoSEQ multiplex PCR. This sample has more than 300,000 clones, with around 83% found just once. This sample comprised peripheral blood, obtained in a trial of Ad26.COV2.S vaccine versus placebo. The TCR originated in a person aged 18 to 59 who received the Ad26.COV2.S COVID-19 vaccine or a placebo. The V and J genes are TRBV4-3 and TRBJ1-1, with 10 bases identical to TRBD1. CDR3 sequence (DNA): TGCGCCAGCAGCCAAGACGCGGGACAGGGGTCAGCTTTCTTT. This sequence encodes CASSQDAGQGSAFF.